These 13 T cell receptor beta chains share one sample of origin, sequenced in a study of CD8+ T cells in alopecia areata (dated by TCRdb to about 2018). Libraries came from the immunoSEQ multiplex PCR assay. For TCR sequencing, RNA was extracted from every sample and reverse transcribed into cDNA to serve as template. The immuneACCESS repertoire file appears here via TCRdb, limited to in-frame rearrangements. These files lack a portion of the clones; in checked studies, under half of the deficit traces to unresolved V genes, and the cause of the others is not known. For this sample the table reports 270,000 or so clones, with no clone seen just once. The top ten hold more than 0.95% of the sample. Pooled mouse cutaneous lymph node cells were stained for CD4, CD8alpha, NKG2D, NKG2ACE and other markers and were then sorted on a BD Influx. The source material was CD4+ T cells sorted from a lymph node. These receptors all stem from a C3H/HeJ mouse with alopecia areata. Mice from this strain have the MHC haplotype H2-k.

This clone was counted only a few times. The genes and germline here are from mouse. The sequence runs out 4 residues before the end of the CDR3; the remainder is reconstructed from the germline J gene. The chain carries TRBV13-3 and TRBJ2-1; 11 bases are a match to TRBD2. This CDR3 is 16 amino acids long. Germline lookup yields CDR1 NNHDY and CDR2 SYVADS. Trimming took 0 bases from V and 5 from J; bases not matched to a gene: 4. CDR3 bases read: TGTGCCAGCAGTGATGCCGACTGGGGGGGAAATGCT. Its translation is CASSDADWGGNA. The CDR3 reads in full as CASSDADWGGNAEQFF.

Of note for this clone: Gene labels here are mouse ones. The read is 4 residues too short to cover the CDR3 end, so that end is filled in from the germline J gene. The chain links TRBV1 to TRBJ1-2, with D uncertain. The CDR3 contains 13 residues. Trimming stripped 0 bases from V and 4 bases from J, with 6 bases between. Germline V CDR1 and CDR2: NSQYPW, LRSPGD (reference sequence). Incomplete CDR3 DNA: TGCACCTGCAGTGCAGAGTGGTCCTCC. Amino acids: CTCSAEWSS. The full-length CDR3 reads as CTCSAEWSSDYTF.

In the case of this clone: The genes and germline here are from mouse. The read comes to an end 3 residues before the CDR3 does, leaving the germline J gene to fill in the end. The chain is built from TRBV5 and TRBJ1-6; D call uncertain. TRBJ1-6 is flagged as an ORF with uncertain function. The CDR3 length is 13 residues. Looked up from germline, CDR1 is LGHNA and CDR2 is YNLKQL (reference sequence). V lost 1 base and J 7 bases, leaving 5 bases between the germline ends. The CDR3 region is CASSQGHNSPLYF. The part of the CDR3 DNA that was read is TGTGCCAGCAGCCAAGGACACAATTCGCCC.

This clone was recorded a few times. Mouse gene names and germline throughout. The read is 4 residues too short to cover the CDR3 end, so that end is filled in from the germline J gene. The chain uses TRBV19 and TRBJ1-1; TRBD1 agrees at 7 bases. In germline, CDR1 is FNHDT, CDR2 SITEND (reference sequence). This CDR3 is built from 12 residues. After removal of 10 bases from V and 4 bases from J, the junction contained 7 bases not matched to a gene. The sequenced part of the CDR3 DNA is TGTGCCCACAGGGGAGTCGGCACA. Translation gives CAHRGVGT. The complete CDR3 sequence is CAHRGVGTEVFF.

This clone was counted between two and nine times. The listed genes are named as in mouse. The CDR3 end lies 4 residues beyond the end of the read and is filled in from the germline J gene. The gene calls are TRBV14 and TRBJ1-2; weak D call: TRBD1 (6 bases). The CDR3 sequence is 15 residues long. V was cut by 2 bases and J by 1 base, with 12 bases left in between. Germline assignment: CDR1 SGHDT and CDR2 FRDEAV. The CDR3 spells CASSLSGTKNSDYTF. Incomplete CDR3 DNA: TGTGCCAGCAGTTTATCTGGGACAAAAAACTCC.

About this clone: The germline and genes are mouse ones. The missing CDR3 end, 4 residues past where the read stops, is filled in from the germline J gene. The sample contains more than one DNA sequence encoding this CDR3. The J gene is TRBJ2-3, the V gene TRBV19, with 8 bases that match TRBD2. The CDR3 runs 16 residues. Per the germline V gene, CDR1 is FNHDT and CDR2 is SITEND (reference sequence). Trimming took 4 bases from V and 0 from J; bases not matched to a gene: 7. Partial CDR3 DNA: TGTGCCAGCAGTCCTCGACTGGGGACTAGTGCAGAA. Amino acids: CASSPRLGTSAE. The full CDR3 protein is CASSPRLGTSAETLYF.

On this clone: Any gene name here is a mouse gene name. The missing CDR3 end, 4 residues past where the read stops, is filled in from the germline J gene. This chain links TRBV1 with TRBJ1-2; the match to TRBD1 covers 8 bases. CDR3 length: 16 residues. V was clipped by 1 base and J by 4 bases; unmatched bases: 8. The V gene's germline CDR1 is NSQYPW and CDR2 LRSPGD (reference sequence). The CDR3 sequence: CTCSAAAGGKGSDYTF. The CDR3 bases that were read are TGCACCTGCAGTGCAGCCGCAGGGGGCAAGGGCTCC.

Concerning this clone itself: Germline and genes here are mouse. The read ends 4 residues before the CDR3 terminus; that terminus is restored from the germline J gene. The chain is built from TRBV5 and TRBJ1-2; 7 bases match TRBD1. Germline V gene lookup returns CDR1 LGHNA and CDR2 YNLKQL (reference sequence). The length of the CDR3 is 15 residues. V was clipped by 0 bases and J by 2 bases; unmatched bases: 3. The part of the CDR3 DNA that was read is TGTGCCAGCAGCCAAGACAGGGGGATTAACTCC. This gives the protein CASSQDRGINS. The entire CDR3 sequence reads CASSQDRGINSDYTF.

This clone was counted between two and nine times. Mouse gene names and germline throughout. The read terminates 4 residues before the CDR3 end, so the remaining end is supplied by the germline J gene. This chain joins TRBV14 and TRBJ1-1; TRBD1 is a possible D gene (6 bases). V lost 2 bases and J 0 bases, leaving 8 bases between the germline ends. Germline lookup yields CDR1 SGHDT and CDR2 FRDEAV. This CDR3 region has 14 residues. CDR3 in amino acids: CASSLGQANTEVFF. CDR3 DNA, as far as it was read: TGTGCCAGCAGTTTGGGACAAGCAAACACA.

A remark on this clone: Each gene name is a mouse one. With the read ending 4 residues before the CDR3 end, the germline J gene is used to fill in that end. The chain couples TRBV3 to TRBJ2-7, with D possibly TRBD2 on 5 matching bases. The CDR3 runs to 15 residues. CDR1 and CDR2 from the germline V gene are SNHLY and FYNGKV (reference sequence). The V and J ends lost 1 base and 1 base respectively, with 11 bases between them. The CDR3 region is CASSLVGNRSYEQYF. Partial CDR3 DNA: TGTGCCAGCAGCTTAGTGGGGAATAGGTCCTAT.

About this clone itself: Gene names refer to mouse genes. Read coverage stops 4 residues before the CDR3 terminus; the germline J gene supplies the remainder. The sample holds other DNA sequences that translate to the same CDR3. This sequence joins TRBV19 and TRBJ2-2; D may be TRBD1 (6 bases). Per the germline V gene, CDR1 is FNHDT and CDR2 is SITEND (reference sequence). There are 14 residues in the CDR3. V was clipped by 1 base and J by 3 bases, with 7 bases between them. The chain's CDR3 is CASSIPGDTGQLYF. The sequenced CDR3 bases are TGTGCCAGCAGTATACCAGGGGACACCGGG. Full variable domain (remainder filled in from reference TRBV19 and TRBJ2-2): GGIITQTPKFLIGQEGQKLTLKCQQNFNHDTMYWYRQDSGKGLRLIYYSITENDLQKGDLSEGYDASREKKSSFSLTVTSAQKNEMAVFLCASSIPGDTGQLYFGEGSKLTVL.

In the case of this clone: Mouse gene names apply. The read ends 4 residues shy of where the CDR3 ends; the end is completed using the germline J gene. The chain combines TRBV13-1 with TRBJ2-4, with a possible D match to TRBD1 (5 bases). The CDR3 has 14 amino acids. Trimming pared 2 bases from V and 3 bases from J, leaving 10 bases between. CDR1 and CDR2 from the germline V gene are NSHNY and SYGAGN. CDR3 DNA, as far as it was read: TGTGCCAGCAGTGACAGGGCGGGGCAAAAC. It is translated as CASSDRAGQN. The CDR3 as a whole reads CASSDRAGQNTLYF.

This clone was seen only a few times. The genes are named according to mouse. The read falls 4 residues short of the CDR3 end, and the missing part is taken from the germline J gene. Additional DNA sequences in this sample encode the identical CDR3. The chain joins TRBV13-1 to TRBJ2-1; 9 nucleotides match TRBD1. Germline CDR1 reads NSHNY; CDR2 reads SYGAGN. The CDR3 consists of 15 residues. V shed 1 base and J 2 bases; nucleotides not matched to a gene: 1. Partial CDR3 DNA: TGTGCCAGCAGTGATACAGGGGGCGACTATGCT. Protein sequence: CASSDTGGDYA. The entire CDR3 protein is CASSDTGGDYAEQFF.